The text below deals with one TCR beta chain. Germline CDR1 and CDR2: DFQATT and SNEGSKA (reference sequence). V dropped 5 bases and J dropped 5 bases, with 9 bases sitting between them. This CDR3 is built from 11 residues. This table comes from immunoSEQ multiplex PCR, and its TCRdb copy is limited to in-frame clones, with some not included. Found here are approximately 190,000 clones, roughly 84% of them singletons; the top ten hold around 3.1%. The sample comes from a study of blood T cell repertoires in COVID-19. Participant age was roughly 18 to 100 years, and participants resided in fewer than 30 US areas. Participants' reported clinical history set cohort assignment.

The chain recombines TRBV20-1 with TRBJ1-1; the D gene is possibly TRBD1 (5 bases). What was sequenced was PBMCs or T cells enriched from blood (not recorded which). This receptor was obtained from a woman under 40 who had been exposed to COVID-19. The CDR3 loop is CSAPRGTEAFF. DNA for the CDR3: TGCAGTGCTCCGCGGGGGACTGAAGCTTTCTTT.